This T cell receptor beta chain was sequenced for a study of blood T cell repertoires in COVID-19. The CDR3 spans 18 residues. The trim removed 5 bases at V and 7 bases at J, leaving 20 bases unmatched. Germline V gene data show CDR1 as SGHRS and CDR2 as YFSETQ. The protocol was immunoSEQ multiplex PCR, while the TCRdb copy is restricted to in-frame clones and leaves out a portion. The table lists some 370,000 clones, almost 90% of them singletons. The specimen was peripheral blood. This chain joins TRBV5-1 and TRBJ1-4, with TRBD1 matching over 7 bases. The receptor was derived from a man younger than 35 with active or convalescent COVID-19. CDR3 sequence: CASRDRTGGRAGGEKLFF. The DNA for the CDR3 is TGCGCCAGCAGGGATCGGACAGGAGGAAGGGCGGGTGGTGAAAAACTGTTTTTT. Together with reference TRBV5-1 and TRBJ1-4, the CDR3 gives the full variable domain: KAGVTQTPRYLIKTRGQQVTLSCSPISGHRSVSWYQQTPGQGLQFLFEYFSETQRNKGNFPGRFSGRQFSNSRSEMNVSTLELGDSALYLCASRDRTGGRAGGEKLFFGSGTQLSVL.